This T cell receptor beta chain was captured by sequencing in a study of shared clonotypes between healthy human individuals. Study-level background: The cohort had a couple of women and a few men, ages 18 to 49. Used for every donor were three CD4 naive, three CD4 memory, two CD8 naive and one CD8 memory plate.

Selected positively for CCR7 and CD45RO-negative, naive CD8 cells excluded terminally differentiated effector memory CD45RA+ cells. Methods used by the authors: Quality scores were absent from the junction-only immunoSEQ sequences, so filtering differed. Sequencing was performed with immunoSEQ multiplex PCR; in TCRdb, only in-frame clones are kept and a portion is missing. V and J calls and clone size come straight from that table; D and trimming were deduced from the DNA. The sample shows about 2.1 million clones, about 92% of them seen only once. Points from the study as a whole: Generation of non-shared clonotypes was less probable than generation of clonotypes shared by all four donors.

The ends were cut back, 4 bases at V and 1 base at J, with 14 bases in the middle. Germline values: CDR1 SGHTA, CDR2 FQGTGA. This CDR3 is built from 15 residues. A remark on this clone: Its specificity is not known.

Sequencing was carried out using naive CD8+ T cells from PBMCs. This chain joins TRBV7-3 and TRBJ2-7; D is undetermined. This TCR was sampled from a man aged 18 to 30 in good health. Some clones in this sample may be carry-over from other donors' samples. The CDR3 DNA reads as TGTGCCAGCAGCTCCACCGCCGCCGAATCCTACGAGCAGTACTTC. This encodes CASSSTAAESYEQYF. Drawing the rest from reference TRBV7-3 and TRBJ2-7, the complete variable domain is GAGVSQTPSNKVTEKGKYVELRCDPISGHTALYWYRQSLGQGPEFLIYFQGTGAADDSGLPNDRFFAVRPEGSVSTLKIQRTERGDSAVYLCASSSTAAESYEQYFGPGTRLTVT.